The 5 T cell receptor beta chains below come from one sample, sequenced in a study of Ad26.COV2.S vaccination and SARS-CoV-2 variants. Clones were read by immunoSEQ multiplex PCR, and TCRdb kept only the in-frame ones, dropping some. The sample lists roughly 700,000 clones; roughly 90% were seen once. Treatment: 19 received Ad26.COV2.S at low or high dose, single or two shots; 5 received placebo; per-sample allocation not given. Sample collection was performed on day 63 after the first vaccine or placebo injection. Sample: peripheral blood, taken in a trial of Ad26.COV2.S vaccine versus placebo. All receptors come from a person between 18 and 60 years old who received the Ad26.COV2.S COVID-19 vaccine or a placebo.

The chain links TRBV29-1 to TRBJ2-5; the match to TRBD2 covers 9 bases. The CDR3 contains 14 residues. Germline trimming cut 4 bases from V and 5 bases from J; bases unmatched to any gene: 8. Germline V gene sequence: CDR1 SQVTM, CDR2 ANQGSEA. This CDR3 is CSVVVAGVQETQYF. In DNA form, the CDR3 reads TGCAGCGTTGTAGTAGCGGGAGTACAGGAGACCCAGTACTTC. The full variable domain, in which reference TRBV29-1 and TRBJ2-5 provide the parts outside the CDR3, is SAVISQKPSRDICQRGTSLTIQCQVDSQVTMMFWYRQQPGQSLTLIATANQGSEATYESGFVIDKFPISRPNLTFSTLTVSNMSPEDSSIYLCSVVVAGVQETQYFGPGTRLLVL.

This clone was recorded only once. V is TRBV6-2 or TRBV6-3 and J is TRBJ2-2, with D tentatively TRBD1 or TRBD2 (5 bases each). The CDR3 extends over 15 amino acids. V lost 0 bases and J lost 7, with 12 bases in between. Germline V lookup: CDR1 MNHEY, CDR2 SVGEGT. The CDR3 protein is CASSYSGTYGGELFF. The CDR3 region has the DNA TGTGCCAGCAGTTACTCGGGGACCTACGGCGGGGAGCTGTTTTTT.

The chain joins TRBV7-8 to TRBJ2-7; 7 nucleotides match TRBD2. Unmatched junction bases numbered 2, after V lost 3 bases and J lost 0 bases. Germline CDR1 reads SGHVS; CDR2 reads FQNEAQ. The CDR3 contains 14 residues. As DNA, the CDR3 is TGTGCCAGCAGCTTGGAGCGGGGCTCCTACGAGCAGTACTTC. It translates to CASSLERGSYEQYF. Full variable domain (outside the CDR3, taken from reference TRBV7-8 and TRBJ2-7): GAGVSQSPRYKVAKRGQDVALRCDPISGHVSLFWYQQALGQGPEFLTYFQNEAQLDKSGLPSDRFFAERPEGSVSTLKIQRTQQEDSAVYLCASSLERGSYEQYFGPGTRLTVT.

The V gene is TRBV24-1, the J gene TRBJ2-7, with 8 nucleotides matching TRBD2. V lost 1 base, J lost 3 bases, and 4 bases stayed unmatched. The CDR3 length is 15 residues. Germline CDR1 KGHDR, CDR2 SFDVKD. The CDR3: CATSDFKAGGYEQYF. The CDR3 DNA sequence: TGTGCCACCAGTGATTTTAAGGCGGGAGGCTACGAGCAGTACTTC.

The V gene is TRBV7-2, the J gene TRBJ1-1, with D possibly matching TRBD1 (5 bases). V gave up 1 base and J gave up 4 bases, with 13 bases separating them. Germline CDR1 reads SGHTA; CDR2 reads FQGNSA. The CDR3 is made up of 15 amino acids. CDR3 amino acids: CASSLEGQGFTEAFF. CDR3 sequence (DNA): TGTGCCAGCAGCTTAGAAGGCCAGGGCTTCACTGAAGCTTTCTTT.